This TCR beta chain stems from a study of control samples from healthy donors and cancer patients. Assay: immunoSEQ multiplex PCR; the TCRdb copy retains only in-frame clones and omits some. This sample carries about 160,000 clones, roughly 93% of them seen once, and the ten largest clones take 5.8%. Losses at the gene ends were 3 bases for V and 8 bases for J; bases not matched to a gene: 6. This CDR3 contains 13 residues. The receptor comes from a man aged 18 to 29 in good health. The sample taken for sequencing was blood. The chain links TRBV12-3 or TRBV12-4 to TRBJ1-2; 7 nucleotides agree with TRBD1. CDR3 coding DNA: TGTGCCAGCAGTTTTGGGCCAGGGGGAGGCTACACCTTC. This sequence encodes CASSFGPGGGYTF.